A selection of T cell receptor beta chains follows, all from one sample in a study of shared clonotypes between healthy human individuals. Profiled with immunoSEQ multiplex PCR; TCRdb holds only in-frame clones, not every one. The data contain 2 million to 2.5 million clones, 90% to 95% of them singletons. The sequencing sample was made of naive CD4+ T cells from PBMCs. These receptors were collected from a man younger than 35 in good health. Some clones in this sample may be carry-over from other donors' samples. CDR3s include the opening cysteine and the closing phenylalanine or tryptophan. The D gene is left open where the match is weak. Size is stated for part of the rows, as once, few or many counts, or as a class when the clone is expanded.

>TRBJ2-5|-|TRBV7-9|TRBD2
TGTGCCAGCAGCCCAGGGCGGGGGTATGAGGAGACCCAGTACTTC
CASSPGRGYEETQYF
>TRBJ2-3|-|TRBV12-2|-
TGTGCAAGTCGCTTAGGGGGATATACGCAGTATTTT
CASRLGGYTQYF
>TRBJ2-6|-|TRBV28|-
TGTGCCAGCGGGGATTACTCTGGGGCCAACGTCCTGACTTTC
CASGDYSGANVLTF
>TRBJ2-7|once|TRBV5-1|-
TGCGCCAGCAGCCCGATCCACCTAAGCTCCTACGAGCAGTACTTC
CASSPIHLSSYEQYF
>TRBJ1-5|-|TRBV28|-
TGTGCCAGCAGTCCCCCCGTTAGTCTTTGGGTGAGCAATCAGCCCCAGCATTTT
CASSPPVSLWVSNQPQHF
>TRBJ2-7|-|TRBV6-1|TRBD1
TGTGCCAGCAGGGAAAGACAGGGCCTCTACGAGCAGTACTTC
CASRERQGLYEQYF
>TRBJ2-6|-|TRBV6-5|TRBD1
TGTGCCGCGCGGACAGGTGCCAACGTCCTGACTTTC
CAARTGANVLTF
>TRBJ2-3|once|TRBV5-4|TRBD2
TGTGCCAGCAGCTTGTCTCTTTGGCGGGAGAGTTACACAGATACGCAGTATTTT
CASSLSLWRESYTDTQYF
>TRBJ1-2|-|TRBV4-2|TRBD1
TGTGCCAGCAGCCAAGGGGGAGCAGGGGGAAGGGGTTTTGGCTACACCTTC
CASSQGGAGGRGFGYTF
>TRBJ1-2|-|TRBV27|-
TGTGCCAGCAGTTTAGGGCCCTTCTATGGCTACACCTTC
CASSLGPFYGYTF
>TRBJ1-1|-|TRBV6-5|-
TGTGCCAGCAGTTCTAACACTGAAGCTTTCTTT
CASSSNTEAFF
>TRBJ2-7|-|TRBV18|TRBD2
TGTGCCAGCTCCACGAATGGGGGGGTGCCCTACGAGCAGTACTTC
CASSTNGGVPYEQYF
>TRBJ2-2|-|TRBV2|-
TGTGCCAGCAGTGTTGGCAGGAACACCGGGGAGCTGTTTTTT
CASSVGRNTGELFF